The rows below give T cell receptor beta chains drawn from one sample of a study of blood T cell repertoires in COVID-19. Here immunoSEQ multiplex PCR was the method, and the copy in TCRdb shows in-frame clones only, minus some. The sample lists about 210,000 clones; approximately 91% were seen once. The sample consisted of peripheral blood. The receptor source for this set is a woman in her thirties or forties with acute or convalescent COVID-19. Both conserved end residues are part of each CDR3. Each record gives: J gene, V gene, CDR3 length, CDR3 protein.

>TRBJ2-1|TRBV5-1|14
CASSLDRGYNEQFF
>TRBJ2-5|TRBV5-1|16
CASSLGTSGGKETQYF
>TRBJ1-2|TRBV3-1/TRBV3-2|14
CASSPDEGSYGYTF
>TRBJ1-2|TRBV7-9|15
CASSFSGRVGYGYTF
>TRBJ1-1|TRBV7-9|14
CASSMNQGGTEAFF
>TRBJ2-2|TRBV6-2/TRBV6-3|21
CASSYFYLDRGGPTNTGELFF
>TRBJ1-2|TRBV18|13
CASSPRPDYGYTF
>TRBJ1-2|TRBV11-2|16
CASSSEGQGGLYGYTF
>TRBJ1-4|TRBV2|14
CASSVRDRGPRLFF
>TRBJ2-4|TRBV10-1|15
CASKIGGEAKNIQYF
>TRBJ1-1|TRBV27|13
CASSQRQGTEAFF
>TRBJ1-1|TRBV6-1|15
CASSDRGQANTEAFF
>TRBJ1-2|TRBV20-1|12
CSASTGVGGYTF
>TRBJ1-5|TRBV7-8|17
CASSLRSWGEGNQPQHF
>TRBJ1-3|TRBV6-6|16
CASSTRQGGPGNTIYF
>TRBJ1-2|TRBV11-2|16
CASSLDQAGTGDGYTF
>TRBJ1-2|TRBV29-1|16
CSVETFRGQKKYGYTF
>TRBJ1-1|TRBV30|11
CAWSERRKAFF
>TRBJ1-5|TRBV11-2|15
CASSPQEVSNQPQHF
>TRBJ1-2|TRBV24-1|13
CATSDLEQGGYTF
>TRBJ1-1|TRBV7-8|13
CASSLGGLTEAFF
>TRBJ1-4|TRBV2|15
CASSPGDTTNEKLFF
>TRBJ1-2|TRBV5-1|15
CASSLTDSGRYGYTF
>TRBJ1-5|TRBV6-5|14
CASRRAGSNQPQHF
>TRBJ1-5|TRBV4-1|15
CASSQEGGGRQPQHF
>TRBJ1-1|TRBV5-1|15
CASSFRPGMNTEAFF
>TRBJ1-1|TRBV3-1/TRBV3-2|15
CASRREGGLSTEAFF
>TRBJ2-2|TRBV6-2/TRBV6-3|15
CASSYYGGVSGELFF
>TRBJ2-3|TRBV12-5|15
CASGLIGWSTDTQYF